The 25 T cell receptor beta chains below all came from one sample that was sequenced in a study of blood T cells in healthy people across ages (dated by TCRdb to the mid-2010s). Libraries were built with 5' RACE. Sequencing relied on an Illumina HiSeq 2500. A second PCR of roughly 7 to 12 cycles was performed with a sample-barcoded 5' primer and a J-beta primer mix. TCRdb handled the public reads itself, with Q25 trimming in fastp and clone calling in MiXCR, and kept productive beta chains. Each CDR3 protein gets just one entry, which takes the most common genes and DNA from the rows behind it. This sample has 1,300,000 or so distinct CDR3 sequences in its table, and 55% to 75% of those were observed once. 5% to 7% of the sample rests with the top ten. Input material: blood. The receptor set was obtained from a man aged 18 to 30 in good health.

The chain combines TRBV6-4 with TRBJ2-1; perhaps TRBD2 as D (5 bases). The V gene lost 5 bases and the J gene lost 0 bases, with 11 bases spanning the gap. The germline V gene encodes CDR1 MRHNA and CDR2 SNTAGT. This CDR3 is built from 15 residues. The DNA of the CDR3 is TGTGCCAGCAGTCCAGAAGCGGACTCCTACAATGAGCAGTTCTTC. Its protein is CASSPEADSYNEQFF.

The rearrangement links TRBV2 to TRBJ2-1, with D tentatively TRBD1 (5 bases). Trimming shortened V by 5 bases and J by 1 base, and 12 bases separated the two germline ends. CDR3 size: 15 residues. Looked up from germline, CDR1 is SNHLY and CDR2 is FYNNEI. The CDR3 coding sequence is TGTGCCAGCAGTTCGGACACCCGATCCTACAATGAGCAGTTCTTC. This encodes CASSSDTRSYNEQFF.

This clonotype has only a few counts. The chain couples TRBV4-1 to TRBJ1-2; no reliable D call. CDR1 and CDR2 (germline): MGHRA, YSYEKL. CDR3 size: 16 residues. With 0 bases removed from V and 4 bases from J, the gap between germline ends came to 15 bases. DNA of the CDR3: TGCGCCAGCAGCCAAGAATTCGTGCAACGAGGCTATGGCTACACCTTC. Protein product: CASSQEFVQRGYGYTF.

CDR3 in amino acids: CAISGYWVTNYGYTF. CDR3 in DNA: TGTGCCATCAGTGGATATTGGGTTACTAACTATGGCTACACCTTC. The chain joins TRBV10-3 to TRBJ1-2; D remains unclear. CDR1 and CDR2 from the germline V gene are ENHRY and SYGVKD. The CDR3 is 15 amino acids. Trimming removed 4 bases from V and 0 bases from J, with 12 bases in between.

V and J are TRBV9 and TRBJ2-1; D call uncertain. The CDR3 extends over 13 amino acids. Germline values: CDR1 SGDLS, CDR2 YYNGEE. The V gene lost 0 bases and the J gene lost 4 bases, with 5 bases spanning the gap. The DNA for the CDR3 is TGTGCCAGCAGCGTAGTCGATTACAATGAGCAGTTCTTC. Amino acid sequence: CASSVVDYNEQFF.

This clonotype has just a few counts. The gene calls are TRBV7-8 and TRBJ2-3; 7 bases agree with TRBD2. Germline V gene lookup returns CDR1 SGHVS and CDR2 FQNEAQ. The CDR3 spans 16 residues. The ends lost 3 bases at V and 8 bases at J; junction bases unmatched: 14. Written as DNA, the CDR3 is TGTGCCAGCAGCTTGGTTCCCTTAGGGCCGGGAGGTACGCAGTATTTT. This sequence encodes CASSLVPLGPGGTQYF.

The CDR3 DNA sequence: TGTGCCAGCAGTTCGAAGCAGGGACCCTTCGGTGGCTACACCTTC. It specifies CASSSKQGPFGGYTF. The chain carries TRBV25-1 and TRBJ1-2, with a weak D call TRBD1 (5 bases). This CDR3 is 15 amino acids long. In germline, CDR1 is MGHDK, CDR2 SYGVNS. V was pared by 5 bases and J by 7 bases, with 20 bases between.

This clonotype was seen a handful of times. The chain is built from TRBV21-1 and TRBJ2-7; the DNA was not compared with TRBD1, the D call given in the table. TRBV21-1 is a listed pseudogene. The CDR3 runs 19 residues. In nucleotides, the CDR3 is TGTGCCAGCAGCAAAGATTGGTCCGCGGGACAGGGCATACCCTACGAGCAGTACTTC. Residues: CASSKDWSAGQGIPYEQYF.

This clonotype has only a few counts. J is TRBJ2-1 and V is TRBV6-1, with TRBD2 identical over 11 bases. CDR1 and CDR2 (germline): MNHNS, SASEGT. Trimming took 7 bases from V and 3 from J; bases not matched to a gene: 11. This CDR3 region has 17 residues. This chain's CDR3 is CASKILTGTSGYNEQFF. The CDR3 region has the DNA TGTGCCAGCAAGATCTTAACCGGGACTAGCGGCTACAATGAGCAGTTCTTC.

The chain couples TRBV4-1 to TRBJ2-7; TRBD1 agrees at 11 bases. This CDR3 spans 17 amino acids. The germline CDR1 and CDR2 sequences are MGHRA and YSYEKL. J was trimmed by 5 bases and V by 3 bases; bases with no gene match: 12. CDR3 coding DNA: TGCGCCAGCAGCCAGGGATTCCGGGACAGGGGGTTCAACGAGCAGTACTTC. Translating it yields CASSQGFRDRGFNEQYF.

This chain links TRBV5-1 with TRBJ1-1; D unclear. The CDR3 has 15 amino acids. Trimming removed 4 bases from V and 1 base from J, with 14 bases in between. Per germline, CDR1 SGHRS and CDR2 YFSETQ. This chain's CDR3 is CASSASDGRNTEAFF. DNA for the CDR3: TGCGCCAGCAGCGCTTCGGACGGACGGAACACTGAAGCTTTCTTT.

This CDR3 reads CASSLEQGAYEKLFF. The CDR3 coding sequence is TGTGCCAGCAGCTTGGAGCAGGGGGCGTATGAAAAACTGTTTTTT. V and J are TRBV5-6 and TRBJ1-4, with 8 bases lining up with TRBD1. Germline CDR1 SGHDT, CDR2 YYEEEE. V trimming: 0 bases; J trimming: 6 bases; junction bases outside the gene matches: 4. The CDR3 covers 15 residues.

This chain links TRBV27 with TRBJ2-7; D remains ambiguous. CDR1 and CDR2 from the germline V gene are MNHEY and SMNVEV (reference sequence). This CDR3 has 17 amino acids. V dropped 1 base and J dropped 3 bases, with 19 bases sitting between them. The CDR3 bases are TGTGCCAGCAGTTTATATGGTGCTAACCTCGAAGACTACGAGCAGTACTTC. This codes for CASSLYGANLEDYEQYF.

This chain uses TRBV14 with TRBJ2-2; 8 positions agree with TRBD2. The CDR3 is 17 amino acids. The germline CDR1 and CDR2 sequences are SGHDN and FVKESK. Trimming at V came to 0 bases and at J to 0 bases, leaving 3 bases not matched to a gene. In nucleotides, the CDR3 is TGTGCCAGCAGCCAAGATTGGCGGGGGGCGAACACCGGGGAGCTGTTTTTT. Translating gives CASSQDWRGANTGELFF.

This chain connects TRBV9 to TRBJ2-1; no clear D. The CDR3 has 13 amino acids. Germline CDR1 SGDLS, CDR2 YYNGEE. The germline V and J ends were trimmed by 0 bases and 8 bases, with 9 bases remaining between them. The CDR3 DNA reads as TGTGCCAGCAGCGTAGCTTCCGCGGATGAGCAGTTCTTC. Translating it yields CASSVASADEQFF.

V usage is TRBV7-9 and J usage is TRBJ2-3, with D possibly TRBD1 on 5 matching bases. With 5 bases removed from V and 4 bases from J, the gap between germline ends came to 16 bases. The germline gives CDR1 SEHNR, CDR2 FQNEAQ (reference sequence). This CDR3 has 15 residues. This chain's CDR3 is CASSLIQGMADTQYF. In nucleotides, the CDR3 is TGTGCCAGCAGCCTAATTCAGGGTATGGCAGATACGCAGTATTTT. The whole variable domain, remainder taken from reference TRBV7-9 and TRBJ2-3, is DTGVSQNPRHKITKRGQNVTFRCDPISEHNRLYWYRQTLGQGPEFLTYFQNEAQLEKSRLLSDRFSAERPKGSFSTLEIQRTEQGDSAMYLCASSLIQGMADTQYFGPGTRLTVL.

Points on this clonotype: This may be a read error, as it is one base from a much larger clone. V and J are TRBV9 and TRBJ2-4; 14 bases are a match to TRBD2. CDR1 and CDR2 from the germline V gene are SGDLS and YYNGEE. The CDR3 is made up of 16 amino acids. The CDR3: CACSVDPGLAGEEQYF. The CDR3 coding sequence is TGTGCCTGCAGCGTAGATCCGGGACTAGCGGGAGAAGAGCAGTACTTC.

This clonotype was detected a few times. The chain's CDR3 is CASSNRDTQYF. The CDR3 DNA is TGTGCCAGCAGTAACCGAGATACGCAGTATTTT. The V call is TRBV6-2 or TRBV6-3, the J call TRBJ2-3; D ambiguous. The CDR3 is 11 amino acids. The V gene lost 5 bases and the J gene lost 5 bases, with 5 bases spanning the gap. Germline loops: CDR1 MNHEY, CDR2 SVGEGT.

This clonotype was picked up a small number of times. The chain recombines TRBV20-1 with TRBJ2-1; the D is unclear. Germline CDR1 DFQATT, CDR2 SNEGSKA (reference sequence). The CDR3 runs 12 residues. Trimming cost V 0 bases and J 7 bases, with 7 bases left between them. The chain's CDR3 is CSARDLKNEQFF. Here the CDR3 DNA reads TGCAGTGCTAGAGATTTGAAAAATGAGCAGTTCTTC.

The CDR3 DNA reads TGTGCCAGCAGTTTGCCGACGGTGGTGCCCGGCGGGAATTCACCCCTCCACTTT. Protein product: CASSLPTVVPGGNSPLHF. The chain uses TRBV27 and TRBJ1-6; D is uncertain. Germline V gives CDR1 MNHEY, CDR2 SMNVEV (reference sequence). The CDR3 is 18 amino acids. With 3 bases removed from V and 7 bases from J, the gap between germline ends came to 22 bases.

V and J are TRBV4-2 and TRBJ2-2, with 10 bases that match TRBD1. This CDR3 is 16 amino acids long. Germline values: CDR1 LGHNA, CDR2 YNFKEQ. The V gene end was trimmed by 5 bases and the J gene end by 5 bases; junction bases not matched to a gene: 8. CDR3 amino acids: CASSKTTGGQTGELFF. CDR3 sequence (DNA): TGTGCCAGCAGCAAAACGACAGGGGGCCAAACCGGGGAGCTGTTTTTT.

This clonotype was seen a handful of times. The V and J genes are TRBV28 and TRBJ1-1, with D uncertain. The V end lost 3 bases, the J end lost 4 bases, and 3 bases lay between the germline ends. The V gene's germline CDR1 is MDHEN and CDR2 SYDVKM. CDR3 length equals 11 residues. The DNA for the CDR3 is TGTGCCAGCAGTTTTCTCACTGAAGCTTTCTTT. This sequence encodes CASSFLTEAFF.

In its sample, this clonotype was seen a few times. The V gene is TRBV15, the J gene TRBJ2-5, with 10 bases lining up with TRBD2. Looked up from germline, CDR1 is LNHNV and CDR2 is YYDKDF (reference sequence). The CDR3 spans 15 residues. The junction had 4 bases not matched to a gene; V was cut back by 1 base and J by 5 bases. CDR3 protein: CATSRAGLAVETQYF. DNA for the CDR3: TGTGCCACCAGCAGAGCAGGACTAGCGGTGGAGACCCAGTACTTC.

The sample holds a few counts of this clonotype. The genes are TRBV6-6 and TRBJ2-7, with 7 bases that match TRBD1. The CDR3 consists of 14 residues. After removal of 2 bases from V and 1 base from J, the junction contained 2 bases not matched to a gene. Germline CDR1 and CDR2: MNHNY and SVGAGI (reference sequence). This CDR3 is CASSYEQGSYEQYF. The CDR3, as DNA: TGTGCCAGCAGTTACGAACAGGGGTCCTACGAGCAGTACTTC.

The chain carries TRBV7-2 and TRBJ1-2; 11 nucleotides align to TRBD1. From germline, CDR1 is SGHTA and CDR2 FQGNSA. The CDR3 has 16 residues. V lost 0 bases and J lost 7; bases outside the gene matches: 7. CDR3 residues: CASSLALGQGAGGYTF. The CDR3 DNA is TGTGCCAGCAGCTTAGCGCTTGGACAGGGGGCAGGTGGCTACACCTTC.